This TCR beta chain was sequenced in a study of control samples from healthy donors and cancer patients (TCRdb year 2020). On this clone itself: The target of this receptor is not known. Base qualities are missing; no much larger clone stands one base away.

The library was generated by the immunoSEQ multiplex PCR assay. The clones in this table, taken by TCRdb from immuneACCESS, are in-frame only. Not every clone is retained; where verified, under half of the shortfall comes from an unresolved V gene, and the cause of the rest is unknown. The sample table contains 54,000 or so clones; only one count was recorded for 90% to 95% of them. 2% to 3% of the sample comes from the top ten. This TCR came from a man younger than 45 in good health. The sequenced material came from blood.

The CDR3 loop reads CASSEGAQPQHF. The base sequence is TGTGCCAGCAGTGAGGGGGCTCAGCCCCAGCATTTT. The V and J genes are TRBV28 and TRBJ1-5; TRBD1 aligns with 7 central bases. The CDR3, from cysteine to phenylalanine, totals 12 residues. The CDR3 DNA has 36 bases and is translated from base 1. CDR1 and CDR2 are drawn from the germline V gene: MDHEN, SYDVKM. Trimming takes 5 bases off V and 6 bases off J; junction bases not matched to a gene: 1.